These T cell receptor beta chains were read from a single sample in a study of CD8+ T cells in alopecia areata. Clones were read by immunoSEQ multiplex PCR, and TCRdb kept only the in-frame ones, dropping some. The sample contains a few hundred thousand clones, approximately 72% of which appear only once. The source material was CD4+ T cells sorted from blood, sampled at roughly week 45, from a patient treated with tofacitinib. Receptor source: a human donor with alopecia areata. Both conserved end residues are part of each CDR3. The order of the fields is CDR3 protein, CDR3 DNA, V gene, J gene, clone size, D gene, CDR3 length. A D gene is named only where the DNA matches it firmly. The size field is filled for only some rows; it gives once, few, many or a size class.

cdr3_aa: CATMEDRGTDTQYF
cdr3_nt: TGTGCCACCATGGAGGACAGGGGAACAGATACGCAGTATTTT
v_call: TRBV2
j_call: TRBJ2-3
clone_size: -
d_call: TRBD1
cdr3_length: 14

cdr3_aa: CASSIQEGSYNSPLHF
cdr3_nt: TGTGCCAGCAGCATACAGGAGGGTTCCTATAATTCACCCCTCCACTTT
v_call: TRBV7-2
j_call: TRBJ1-6
clone_size: -
d_call: -
cdr3_length: 16

cdr3_aa: CASSPQAGKSSYEQYF
cdr3_nt: TGTGCCAGCTCACCTCAGGCGGGCAAAAGCTCCTACGAGCAGTACTTC
v_call: TRBV18
j_call: TRBJ2-7
clone_size: -
d_call: -
cdr3_length: 16

cdr3_aa: CASSSSDRDYGYTF
cdr3_nt: -
v_call: TRBV27
j_call: TRBJ1-2
clone_size: -
d_call: -
cdr3_length: 14

cdr3_aa: CASSSTRDRATDTQYF
cdr3_nt: TGTGCCAGCAGTTCTACTCGGGACAGGGCTACAGATACGCAGTATTTT
v_call: TRBV25-1
j_call: TRBJ2-3
clone_size: -
d_call: TRBD1
cdr3_length: 16

cdr3_aa: CASSFGGWTEAFF
cdr3_nt: TGTGCCAGCAGTTTTGGGGGCTGGACTGAAGCTTTCTTT
v_call: TRBV27
j_call: TRBJ1-1
clone_size: -
d_call: -
cdr3_length: 13

cdr3_aa: CASRLGTGELFF
cdr3_nt: TGTGCCAGCAGATTAGGGACCGGGGAGCTGTTTTTT
v_call: TRBV6-5
j_call: TRBJ2-2
clone_size: many
d_call: -
cdr3_length: 12

cdr3_aa: CASSLATANTEAFF
cdr3_nt: TGCGCCAGCAGCTTGGCGACTGCGAACACTGAAGCTTTCTTT
v_call: TRBV5-1
j_call: TRBJ1-1
clone_size: once
d_call: -
cdr3_length: 14

cdr3_aa: CASSRDRITGELFF
cdr3_nt: TGTGCCAGCAGCCGGGACAGAATCACCGGGGAGCTGTTTTTT
v_call: TRBV7-8
j_call: TRBJ2-2
clone_size: -
d_call: TRBD1
cdr3_length: 14

cdr3_aa: CASGSLTGTGRPRVHF
cdr3_nt: TGTGCTAGTGGTTCCCTGACCGGGACAGGTCGCCCACGGGTGCATTTT
v_call: TRBV12-5
j_call: TRBJ1-5
clone_size: -
d_call: TRBD1
cdr3_length: 16

cdr3_aa: CASSPGYFNTEAFF
cdr3_nt: TGTGCCAGCAGCCCTGGATACTTTAACACTGAAGCTTTCTTT
v_call: TRBV7-2
j_call: TRBJ1-1
clone_size: few
d_call: -
cdr3_length: 14

cdr3_aa: CASSQDGQGGNSPLHF
cdr3_nt: TGTGCCAGCAGCCAAGATGGACAGGGTGGTAATTCACCCCTCCACTTT
v_call: TRBV4-2
j_call: TRBJ1-6
clone_size: -
d_call: TRBD1
cdr3_length: 16

cdr3_aa: CASSDRPPYEQYF
cdr3_nt: TGCGCCAGCAGTGACAGGCCTCCCTACGAGCAGTACTTC
v_call: TRBV5-1
j_call: TRBJ2-7
clone_size: few
d_call: -
cdr3_length: 13

cdr3_aa: CASSQDGLAARRGETQYF
cdr3_nt: TGTGCCAGCAGCCAAGACGGGCTAGCAGCAAGACGGGGGGAGACCCAGTACTTC
v_call: TRBV14
j_call: TRBJ2-5
clone_size: -
d_call: -
cdr3_length: 18

cdr3_aa: CSALGQAEAKNIQYF
cdr3_nt: TGCAGCGCTCTCGGACAGGCGGAAGCCAAAAACATTCAGTACTTC
v_call: TRBV29-1
j_call: TRBJ2-4
clone_size: -
d_call: TRBD1
cdr3_length: 15

cdr3_aa: CASNPIRQVQTSNTYEQYF
cdr3_nt: TGTGCCAGTAATCCTATAAGACAGGTCCAAACCTCTAATACCTACGAGCAGTACTTC
v_call: TRBV2
j_call: TRBJ2-7
clone_size: -
d_call: -
cdr3_length: 19

cdr3_aa: CAWSSELIRTDTQYF
cdr3_nt: TGTGCCTGGAGTAGTGAGTTGATTCGCACAGATACGCAGTATTTT
v_call: TRBV30
j_call: TRBJ2-3
clone_size: -
d_call: -
cdr3_length: 15

cdr3_aa: CASSEAYGYTF
cdr3_nt: TGTGCCAGCAGCGAGGCCTATGGCTACACCTTC
v_call: TRBV9
j_call: TRBJ1-2
clone_size: few
d_call: -
cdr3_length: 11

cdr3_aa: CSVIRDITTYEQYF
cdr3_nt: TGCAGCGTGATCCGGGACATTACAACCTACGAGCAGTACTTC
v_call: TRBV29-1
j_call: TRBJ2-7
clone_size: -
d_call: -
cdr3_length: 14

cdr3_aa: CASSVDGGRETQYF
cdr3_nt: TGTGCCAGCAGCGTAGACGGGGGACGGGAGACCCAGTACTTC
v_call: TRBV9
j_call: TRBJ2-5
clone_size: -
d_call: -
cdr3_length: 14

cdr3_aa: CASSFQVNTEAFF
cdr3_nt: TGTGCCAGCAGTTTTCAGGTTAACACTGAAGCTTTCTTT
v_call: TRBV6-1
j_call: TRBJ1-1
clone_size: -
d_call: -
cdr3_length: 13

cdr3_aa: CASSYAQEMYEQYF
cdr3_nt: TGTGCCAGCAGTTACGCTCAGGAAATGTACGAGCAGTACTTC
v_call: TRBV6-5
j_call: TRBJ2-7
clone_size: -
d_call: -
cdr3_length: 14

cdr3_aa: CSGQGSDGYTF
cdr3_nt: TGCAGTGGACAGGGGAGCGATGGCTACACCTTC
v_call: TRBV20-1
j_call: TRBJ1-2
clone_size: -
d_call: TRBD1
cdr3_length: 11

cdr3_aa: CASSTTVNDGYTF
cdr3_nt: TGTGCCAGTAGTACGACAGTAAACGATGGCTACACCTTC
v_call: TRBV19
j_call: TRBJ1-2
clone_size: few
d_call: -
cdr3_length: 13

cdr3_aa: CASSFHLAGLTYEQYF
cdr3_nt: TGTGCCAGCAGTTTTCACCTAGCGGGTCTTACCTACGAGCAGTACTTC
v_call: TRBV28
j_call: TRBJ2-7
clone_size: few
d_call: TRBD2
cdr3_length: 16

cdr3_aa: CSGGQQSGGYTF
cdr3_nt: TGCAGCGGCGGACAGCAGTCAGGTGGCTACACCTTC
v_call: TRBV29-1
j_call: TRBJ1-2
clone_size: -
d_call: -
cdr3_length: 12

cdr3_aa: CASSFSGGADEQYF
cdr3_nt: TGTGCCAGTAGTTTTAGCGGGGGGGCCGACGAGCAGTACTTC
v_call: TRBV19
j_call: TRBJ2-7
clone_size: once
d_call: TRBD2
cdr3_length: 14

cdr3_aa: CAWSQTEKLFF
cdr3_nt: TGTGCCTGGAGTCAGACTGAAAAACTGTTTTTT
v_call: TRBV30
j_call: TRBJ1-4
clone_size: -
d_call: -
cdr3_length: 11

cdr3_aa: CASSSLNAGGINEQFF
cdr3_nt: TGTGCCAGCAGCTCTCTCAACGCGGGGGGGATCAATGAGCAGTTCTTC
v_call: TRBV11-1
j_call: TRBJ2-1
clone_size: -
d_call: TRBD2
cdr3_length: 16

cdr3_aa: CSVVRRTNTEAFF
cdr3_nt: TGCAGCGTAGTAAGGCGGACGAACACTGAAGCTTTCTTT
v_call: TRBV29-1
j_call: TRBJ1-1
clone_size: -
d_call: -
cdr3_length: 13

cdr3_aa: CASSQTGVGELFF
cdr3_nt: TGTGCCAGCAGCCAGACGGGGGTCGGGGAGCTGTTTTTT
v_call: TRBV14
j_call: TRBJ2-2
clone_size: -
d_call: -
cdr3_length: 13

cdr3_aa: CASSVELSYEQYF
cdr3_nt: TGTGCCAGCAGCGTAGAGTTGTCCTACGAGCAGTACTTC
v_call: TRBV9
j_call: TRBJ2-7
clone_size: -
d_call: -
cdr3_length: 13

cdr3_aa: CASSSLGQGNTEAFF
cdr3_nt: TGTGCCAGCAGCTCCCTAGGACAGGGGAACACTGAAGCTTTCTTT
v_call: TRBV11-3
j_call: TRBJ1-1
clone_size: few
d_call: TRBD1
cdr3_length: 15

cdr3_aa: CASSQVPVANYGYTF
cdr3_nt: TGCGCCAGCAGCCAAGTCCCAGTAGCTAACTATGGCTACACCTTC
v_call: TRBV4-3
j_call: TRBJ1-2
clone_size: -
d_call: -
cdr3_length: 15